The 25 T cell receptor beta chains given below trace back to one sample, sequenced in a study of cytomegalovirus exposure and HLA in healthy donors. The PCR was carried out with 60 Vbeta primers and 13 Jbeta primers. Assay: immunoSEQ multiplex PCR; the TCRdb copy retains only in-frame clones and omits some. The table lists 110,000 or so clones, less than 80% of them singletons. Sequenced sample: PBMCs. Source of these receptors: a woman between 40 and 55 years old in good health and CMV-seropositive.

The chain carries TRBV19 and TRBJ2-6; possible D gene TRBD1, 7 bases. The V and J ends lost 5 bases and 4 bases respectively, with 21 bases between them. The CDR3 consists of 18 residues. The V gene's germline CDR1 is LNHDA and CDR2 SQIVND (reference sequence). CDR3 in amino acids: CASSARDRGAGGANVLTF. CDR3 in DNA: TGTGCCAGTAGTGCCCGGGACAGAGGGGCGGGGGGGGCCAACGTCCTGACTTTC.

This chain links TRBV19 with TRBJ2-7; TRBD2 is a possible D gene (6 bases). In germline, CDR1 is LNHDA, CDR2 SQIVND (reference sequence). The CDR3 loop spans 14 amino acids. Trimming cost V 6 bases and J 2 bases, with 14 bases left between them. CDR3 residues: CASRTGTEPYEQYF. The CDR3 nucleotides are TGTGCCAGTAGGACCGGGACTGAACCCTACGAGCAGTACTTC.

In DNA form, the CDR3 reads TGCGCCAGCAGCCAATCGGGGGGCCCCTACGAGCAGTACTTC. This sequence encodes CASSQSGGPYEQYF. The chain carries TRBV4-1 and TRBJ2-5; tentative D call: TRBD2 (7 bases). The last part of the DNA fits TRBJ2-7 better; the J call may be wrong. The CDR3 is 14 residues long. From germline, CDR1 is MGHRA and CDR2 YSYEKL.

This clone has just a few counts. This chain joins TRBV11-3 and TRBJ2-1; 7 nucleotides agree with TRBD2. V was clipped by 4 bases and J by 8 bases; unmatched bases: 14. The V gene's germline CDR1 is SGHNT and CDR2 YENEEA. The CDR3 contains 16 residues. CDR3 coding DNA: TGTGCCAGCAGCTCGACACCGGGAGGTTTGTGGGATGAGCAGTTCTTC. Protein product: CASSSTPGGLWDEQFF.

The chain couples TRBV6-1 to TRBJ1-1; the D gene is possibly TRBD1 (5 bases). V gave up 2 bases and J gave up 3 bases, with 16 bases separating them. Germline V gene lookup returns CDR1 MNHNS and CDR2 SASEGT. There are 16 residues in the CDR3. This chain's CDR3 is CASSEPSRVLDTEAFF. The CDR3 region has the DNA TGTGCCAGCAGTGAACCTTCCAGGGTTTTGGACACTGAAGCTTTCTTT.

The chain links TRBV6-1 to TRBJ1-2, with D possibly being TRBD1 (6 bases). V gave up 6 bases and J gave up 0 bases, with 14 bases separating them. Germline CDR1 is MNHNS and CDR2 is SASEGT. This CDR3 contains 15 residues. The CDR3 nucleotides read TGTGCCAGCAGGGACAGCGGTATACCTAACTATGGCTACACCTTC. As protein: CASRDSGIPNYGYTF.

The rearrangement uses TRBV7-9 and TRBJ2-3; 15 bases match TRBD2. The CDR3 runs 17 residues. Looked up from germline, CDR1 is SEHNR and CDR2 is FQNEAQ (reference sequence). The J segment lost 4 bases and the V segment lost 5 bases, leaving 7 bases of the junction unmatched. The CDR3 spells CASSLGTSGRKADTQYF. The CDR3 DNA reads TGTGCCAGCAGCCTCGGGACTAGCGGGAGGAAAGCAGATACGCAGTATTTT. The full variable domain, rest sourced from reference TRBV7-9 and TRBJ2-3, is DTGVSQNPRHKITKRGQNVTFRCDPISEHNRLYWYRQTLGQGPEFLTYFQNEAQLEKSRLLSDRFSAERPKGSFSTLEIQRTEQGDSAMYLCASSLGTSGRKADTQYFGPGTRLTVL.

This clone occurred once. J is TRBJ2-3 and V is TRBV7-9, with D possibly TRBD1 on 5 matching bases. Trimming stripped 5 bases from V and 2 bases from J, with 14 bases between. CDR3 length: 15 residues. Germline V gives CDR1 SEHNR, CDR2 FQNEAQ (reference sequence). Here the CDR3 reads CASSLRGSPTDTQYF. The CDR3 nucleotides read TGTGCCAGCAGCCTAAGGGGTAGCCCCACAGATACGCAGTATTTT. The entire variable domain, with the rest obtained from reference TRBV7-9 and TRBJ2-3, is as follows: DTGVSQNPRHKITKRGQNVTFRCDPISEHNRLYWYRQTLGQGPEFLTYFQNEAQLEKSRLLSDRFSAERPKGSFSTLEIQRTEQGDSAMYLCASSLRGSPTDTQYFGPGTRLTVL.

The CDR3 nucleotides read TGTGCCAGCAGCCCCGGGTCTAGCGAAAAACTGTTTTTT. Translated: CASSPGSSEKLFF. The V and J genes are TRBV16 and TRBJ1-4; no clear D. The CDR3 consists of 13 residues. Trimming shortened V by 4 bases and J by 8 bases, and 11 bases separated the two germline ends. Germline assignment: CDR1 KGHSY and CDR2 FQNENV.

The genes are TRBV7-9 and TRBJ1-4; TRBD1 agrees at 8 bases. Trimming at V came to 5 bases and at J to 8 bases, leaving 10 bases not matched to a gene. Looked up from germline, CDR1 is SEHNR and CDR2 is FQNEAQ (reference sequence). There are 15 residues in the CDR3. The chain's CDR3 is CASSGGQGEYEKLFF. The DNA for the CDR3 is TGTGCCAGCAGCGGAGGACAGGGAGAATACGAAAAACTGTTTTTT. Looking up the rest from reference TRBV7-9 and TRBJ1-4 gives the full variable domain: DTGVSQNPRHKITKRGQNVTFRCDPISEHNRLYWYRQTLGQGPEFLTYFQNEAQLEKSRLLSDRFSAERPKGSFSTLEIQRTEQGDSAMYLCASSGGQGEYEKLFFGSGTQLSVL.

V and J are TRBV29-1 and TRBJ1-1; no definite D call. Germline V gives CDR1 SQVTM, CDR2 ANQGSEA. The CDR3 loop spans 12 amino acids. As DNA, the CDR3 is TGCAGTTCCGGCGCGGGAAACACTGAAGCTTTCTTT. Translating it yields CSSGAGNTEAFF.

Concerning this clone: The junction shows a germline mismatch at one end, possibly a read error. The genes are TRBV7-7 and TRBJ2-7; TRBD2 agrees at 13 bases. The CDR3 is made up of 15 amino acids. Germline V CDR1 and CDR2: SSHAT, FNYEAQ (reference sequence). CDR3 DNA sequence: TGTGCTAGCAGCTTAGGGACTAGCGGGATTTCCGAGCAGTACTTC. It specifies CASSLGTSGISEQYF.

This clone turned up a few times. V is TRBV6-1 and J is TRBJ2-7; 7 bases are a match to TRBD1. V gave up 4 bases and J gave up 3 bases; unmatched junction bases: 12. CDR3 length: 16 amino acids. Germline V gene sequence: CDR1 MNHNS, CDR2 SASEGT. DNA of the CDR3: TGTGCCAGCAGTGGAAAACGCGGACAGGCGGGCTACGAGCAGTACTTC. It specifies CASSGKRGQAGYEQYF.

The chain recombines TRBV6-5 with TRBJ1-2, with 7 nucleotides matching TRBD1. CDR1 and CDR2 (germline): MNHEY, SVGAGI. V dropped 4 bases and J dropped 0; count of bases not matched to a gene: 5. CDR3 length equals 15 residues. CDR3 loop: CASSFDRAPNYGYTF. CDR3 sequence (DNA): TGTGCCAGCAGTTTCGACAGGGCCCCTAACTATGGCTACACCTTC.

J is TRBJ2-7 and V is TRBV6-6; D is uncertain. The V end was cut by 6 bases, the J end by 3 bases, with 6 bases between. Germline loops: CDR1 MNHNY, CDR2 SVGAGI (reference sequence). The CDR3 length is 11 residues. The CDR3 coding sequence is TGTGCCAGCAGCGTACACTACGAGCAGTACTTC. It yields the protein CASSVHYEQYF.

The CDR3 loop reads CASSLQGTLSYEQYF. CDR3 DNA sequence: TGTGCCAGCAGCTTACAGGGTACCCTCTCCTACGAGCAGTACTTC. The chain recombines TRBV5-6 with TRBJ2-7; TRBD1 is a possible D gene (6 bases). The CDR3 runs 15 residues. Germline V lookup: CDR1 SGHDT, CDR2 YYEEEE. The V gene lost 2 bases and the J gene lost 0 bases, with 12 bases spanning the gap.

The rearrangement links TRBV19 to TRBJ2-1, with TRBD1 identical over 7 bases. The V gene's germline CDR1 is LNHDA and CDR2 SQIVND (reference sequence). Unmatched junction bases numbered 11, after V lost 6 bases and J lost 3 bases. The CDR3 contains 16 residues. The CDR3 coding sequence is TGTGCCAGTAGGGGCTGGGACAGCCTAAACTACAATGAGCAGTTCTTC. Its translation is CASRGWDSLNYNEQFF.

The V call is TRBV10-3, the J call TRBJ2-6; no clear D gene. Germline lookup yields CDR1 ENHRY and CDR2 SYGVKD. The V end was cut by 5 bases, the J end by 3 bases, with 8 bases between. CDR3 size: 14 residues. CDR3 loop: CAISQPGGANVLTF. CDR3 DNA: TGTGCCATCAGTCAACCGGGTGGGGCCAACGTCCTGACTTTC.

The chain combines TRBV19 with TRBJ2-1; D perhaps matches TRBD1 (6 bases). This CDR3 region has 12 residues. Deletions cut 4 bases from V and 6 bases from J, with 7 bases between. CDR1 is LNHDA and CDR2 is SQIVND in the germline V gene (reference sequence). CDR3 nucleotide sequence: TGTGCCAGTAGTACACAGGGCAATGAGCAGTTCTTC. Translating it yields CASSTQGNEQFF.

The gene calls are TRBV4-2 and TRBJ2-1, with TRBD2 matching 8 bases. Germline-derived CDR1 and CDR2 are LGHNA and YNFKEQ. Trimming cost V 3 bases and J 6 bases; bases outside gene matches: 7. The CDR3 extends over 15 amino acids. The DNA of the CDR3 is TGTGCCAGCAGCCAGGCCACCGGGACTAGCAATGAGCAGTTCTTC. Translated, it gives CASSQATGTSNEQFF.

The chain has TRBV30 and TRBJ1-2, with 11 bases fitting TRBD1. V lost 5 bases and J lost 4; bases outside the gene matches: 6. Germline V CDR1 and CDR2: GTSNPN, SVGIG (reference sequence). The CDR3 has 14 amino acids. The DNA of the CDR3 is TGTGCCTGGGGAGGGACAGGGGGATTCTATGGCTACACCTTC. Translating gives CAWGGTGGFYGYTF.

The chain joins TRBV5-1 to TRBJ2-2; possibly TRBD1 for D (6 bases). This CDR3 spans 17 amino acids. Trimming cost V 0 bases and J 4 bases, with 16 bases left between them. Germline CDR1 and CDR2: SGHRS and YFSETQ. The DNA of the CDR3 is TGCGCCAGCAGCTTGGCCATTGGGGGCTCAACCACCGGGGAGCTGTTTTTT. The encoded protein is CASSLAIGGSTTGELFF.

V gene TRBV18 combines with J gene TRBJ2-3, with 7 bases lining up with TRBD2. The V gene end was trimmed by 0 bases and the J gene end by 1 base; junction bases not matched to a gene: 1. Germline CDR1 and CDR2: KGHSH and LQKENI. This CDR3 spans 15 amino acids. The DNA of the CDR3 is TGTGCCAGCTCACCACCGGCGGGGGGCACAGATACGCAGTATTTT. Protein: CASSPPAGGTDTQYF.

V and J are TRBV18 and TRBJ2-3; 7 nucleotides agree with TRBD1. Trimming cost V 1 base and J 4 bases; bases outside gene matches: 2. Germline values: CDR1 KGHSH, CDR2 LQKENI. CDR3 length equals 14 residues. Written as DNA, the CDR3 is TGTGCCAGCTCACCACTGACAGGGCCAGATACGCAGTATTTT. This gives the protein CASSPLTGPDTQYF.

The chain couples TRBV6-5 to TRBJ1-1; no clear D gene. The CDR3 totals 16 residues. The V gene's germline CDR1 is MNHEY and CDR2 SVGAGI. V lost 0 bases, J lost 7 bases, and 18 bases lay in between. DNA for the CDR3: TGTGCCAGCAGTTACTCTTTTACAGAACTTTCAGGTGAAGCTTTCTTT. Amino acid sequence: CASSYSFTELSGEAFF.